Presented here are 9 T cell receptor beta chains from one specimen sequenced in a study of cytomegalovirus exposure and HLA in healthy donors. PCR employed 60 Vbeta and 13 Jbeta primers. Sequenced by immunoSEQ multiplex PCR; TCRdb stores in-frame clones only, minus some. The sample carries about 110,000 clones, over 75% recorded once. Material: PBMCs. All receptors derive from a man in his fifties or sixties in good health and CMV-seronegative.

This clone was detected only once. The chain employs TRBV14 and TRBJ1-3, with 9 bases fitting TRBD1. The germline CDR1 and CDR2 sequences are SGHDN and FVKESK. This CDR3 is 19 amino acids long. The trim removed 2 bases at V and 3 bases at J, leaving 14 bases unmatched. CDR3 protein: CASSQSGTGTPLGGNTIYF. Here the CDR3 DNA reads TGTGCCAGCAGCCAATCCGGGACAGGGACTCCCCTCGGTGGAAACACCATATATTTT.

J is TRBJ1-2 and V is TRBV5-1; possibly TRBD1 for D (6 bases). The V end was cut by 1 base, the J end by 5 bases, with 18 bases between. Germline values: CDR1 SGHRS, CDR2 YFSETQ. CDR3 length: 16 residues. CDR3 nucleotide sequence: TGCGCCAGCAGCTTGAATATAGCAGGGGCGATATATGGCTACACCTTC. Translated, it gives CASSLNIAGAIYGYTF.

This clone was counted a single time. This chain connects TRBV6-1 to TRBJ2-2; D might be TRBD1 (6 bases). This CDR3 is built from 17 residues. CDR1 is MNHNS, CDR2 SASEGT, per germline. Trimming removed 0 bases from V and 6 bases from J, with 17 bases in between. The CDR3 sequence is CASSEAKYRVGPGELFF. As DNA, the CDR3 is TGTGCCAGCAGTGAAGCGAAGTACAGGGTTGGCCCCGGGGAGCTGTTTTTT.

This clone has a handful of counts. This chain uses TRBV6-5 with TRBJ2-7; 7 nucleotides align to TRBD2. The germline V gene has CDR1 MNHEY and CDR2 SVGAGI. J was trimmed by 1 base and V by 7 bases; bases with no gene match: 4. This CDR3 region has 13 residues. In DNA, the CDR3 is TGTGCCAGCACCAAGGGAGGGTCCTACGAGCAGTACTTC. Its protein is CASTKGGSYEQYF.

This CDR3 reads CASSQAGMDPNYGYTF. CDR3 sequence (DNA): TGCGCCAGCAGCCAAGCGGGAATGGACCCTAACTATGGCTACACCTTC. The chain joins TRBV4-3 to TRBJ1-2, with D uncertain. The CDR3 spans 16 residues. Germline assignment: CDR1 LGHNA and CDR2 YSLEER. With 1 base removed from V and 0 bases from J, the gap between germline ends came to 12 bases.

This clone was seen a handful of times. This sequence joins TRBV19 and TRBJ1-5; 11 nucleotides align to TRBD1. CDR3 length equals 18 residues. The germline V gene encodes CDR1 LNHDA and CDR2 SQIVND (reference sequence). V dropped 4 bases and J dropped 2; count of bases not matched to a gene: 10. As DNA, the CDR3 is TGTGCCAGTAGTAAAGCCCCCGGGACAGGGGGTGGCAATCAGCCCCAGCATTTT. It codes for CASSKAPGTGGGNQPQHF.

The rearrangement uses TRBV28 and TRBJ1-5, with 8 bases lining up with TRBD1. Germline-derived CDR1 and CDR2 are MDHEN and SYDVKM. V shed 4 bases, J shed 3 bases, and the junction held 14 bases outside the gene matches. CDR3 length: 18 residues. Written as DNA, the CDR3 is TGTGCCAGCAGTTCCCGCGGACGGACAGGGCCTTCCAATCAGCCCCAGCATTTT. Translating gives CASSSRGRTGPSNQPQHF.

This sequence joins TRBV7-2 and TRBJ1-6; D is ambiguous. Trimming stripped 1 base from V and 10 bases from J, with 11 bases between. This CDR3 is 14 amino acids long. The germline CDR1 and CDR2 sequences are SGHTA and FQGNSA. The CDR3 DNA is TGTGCCAGCAGCTTAGTACTGGTACGGTCACCCCTCCACTTT. Translation gives CASSLVLVRSPLHF. The full variable domain, in which reference TRBV7-2 and TRBJ1-6 provide the parts outside the CDR3, is GAGVSQSPSNKVTEKGKDVELRCDPISGHTALYWYRQSLGQGLEFLIYFQGNSAPDKSGLPSDRFSAERTGGSVSTLTIQRTQQEDSAVYLCASSLVLVRSPLHFGNGTRLTVT.

This chain connects TRBV25-1 to TRBJ1-3; tentatively, D is TRBD1 (6 bases). Germline CDR1 MGHDK, CDR2 SYGVNS. Trimming cost V 7 bases and J 0 bases, with 13 bases left between them. The length of the CDR3 is 15 residues. CDR3 sequence: CASTDSATSGNTIYF. The DNA for the CDR3 is TGTGCCAGCACGGACAGTGCCACCTCTGGAAACACCATATATTTT.